A single sample gave rise to the 14 T cell receptor beta chains below, sequenced in a study of cytomegalovirus exposure and HLA in healthy donors. Use of 60 Vbeta and 13 Jbeta primers characterized the PCR. Sequencing was performed with immunoSEQ multiplex PCR; in TCRdb, only in-frame clones are kept and a portion is missing. This table holds around 100,000 clones, around 73% found once. Sequenced: PBMCs. These receptor sequences come from a woman aged 40-49 years in good health and CMV-seronegative.

This clone is a singleton in its sample. At one of its ends the junction is not consistent with the germline gene, which may arise from a read error. The V and J genes are TRBV7-9 and TRBJ1-2; weak D call: TRBD1 (5 bases). The CDR3 has 13 residues. Germline V CDR1 and CDR2: SEHNR, FQNEAQ (reference sequence). The CDR3 DNA follows: TGTTCCAGCAGCCGGAGTCAGGGTTGGGGCTACACCTTC. The encoded protein is CSSSRSQGWGYTF.

CDR3 sequence reads: CASSFGGSGTEAFF. CDR3 bases: TGCGCCAGCAGCTTCGGTGGTAGTGGCACTGAAGCTTTCTTT. The J gene is TRBJ1-1, the V gene TRBV5-1, with D unclear. The CDR3 length is 14 residues. Germline loops: CDR1 SGHRS, CDR2 YFSETQ. V gave up 2 bases and J gave up 4 bases, with 12 bases separating them.

This rearrangement joins TRBV9 to TRBJ1-2; 9 nucleotides agree with TRBD1. The CDR3 runs 13 residues. CDR1 and CDR2 from the germline V gene are SGDLS and YYNGEE. With V trimmed by 5 bases and J by 4 bases, 3 bases remained unmatched. CDR3 protein: CASSGDRAYGYTF. The CDR3 DNA follows: TGTGCCAGCAGTGGGGACAGGGCCTATGGCTACACCTTC. Looking up the rest from reference TRBV9 and TRBJ1-2 gives the full variable domain: DSGVTQTPKHLITATGQRVTLRCSPRSGDLSVYWYQQSLDQGLQFLIQYYNGEERAKGNILERFSAQQFPDLHSELNLSSLELGDSALYFCASSGDRAYGYTFGSGTRLTVV.

The V and J genes are TRBV6-5 and TRBJ1-2; D possibly corresponds to TRBD1 (6 bases). Per the germline V gene, CDR1 is MNHEY and CDR2 is SVGAGI. The ends were cut back, 4 bases at V and 3 bases at J, with 15 bases in the middle. CDR3 size: 15 residues. The DNA for the CDR3 is TGTGCCAGCAGTTCCGGCACAGGGAGTGACTATGGCTACACCTTC. Protein product: CASSSGTGSDYGYTF.

The chain couples TRBV7-9 to TRBJ1-4; 7 bases are a match to TRBD1. Germline CDR1 and CDR2: SEHNR and FQNEAQ (reference sequence). The CDR3 covers 14 residues. V trimming: 3 bases; J trimming: 7 bases; junction bases outside the gene matches: 5. As DNA, the CDR3 is TGTGCCAGCAGCTTGATACAGGGGAGTGAAAAACTGTTTTTT. Translation: CASSLIQGSEKLFF.

The CDR3 DNA is TGTGCCAGCTGTTTTAGATTCTCCTACGAGCAGTACTTC. Its protein product is CASCFRFSYEQYF. This sequence joins TRBV2 and TRBJ2-7; no clear D gene. The CDR3 loop spans 13 amino acids. CDR1 SNHLY and CDR2 FYNNEI come from the germline V gene. Between the trimmed V and J ends, which lost 8 bases and 0 bases, there was a span of 11 bases.

This chain links TRBV27 with TRBJ2-7; 8 bases line up with TRBD2. The germline gives CDR1 MNHEY, CDR2 SMNVEV (reference sequence). The CDR3 length is 15 residues. V gave up 3 bases and J gave up 4 bases; unmatched junction bases: 8. The DNA for the CDR3 is TGTGCCAGCAGTTTTACAGCGGGAGTAGGGTACGAGCAGTACTTC. Translating it yields CASSFTAGVGYEQYF.

This chain connects TRBV7-6 to TRBJ2-3; D possibly corresponds to TRBD2 (6 bases). The germline V gene encodes CDR1 SGHVS and CDR2 FNYEAQ. The CDR3 has 15 amino acids. The V end lost 5 bases, the J end lost 3 bases, and 15 bases lay between the germline ends. CDR3 DNA: TGTGCCAGCAGCCCCGTGGTAGCGGAGACAGATACGCAGTATTTT. It translates to CASSPVVAETDTQYF.

This clone has only a few counts. In DNA, the CDR3 is TGTGCCAGCAGCCAAGATCACCTCCGGGATAGACTAGCGCCGAGCACAGATACGCAGTATTTT. It codes for CASSQDHLRDRLAPSTDTQYF. The chain is built from TRBV4-2 and TRBJ2-3; 8 bases map to TRBD2. Looked up from germline, CDR1 is LGHNA and CDR2 is YNFKEQ. With 0 bases clipped from V and 0 bases from J, the junction kept 17 bases outside the gene matches. The CDR3 contains 21 residues.

This chain uses TRBV5-1 with TRBJ2-7; D not certain. V was clipped by 3 bases and J by 5 bases, with 24 bases between them. CDR1 is SGHRS and CDR2 is YFSETQ in the germline V gene. The CDR3 has 17 amino acids. The CDR3 spells CASSWIIGSMSSHEQYF. Here the CDR3 DNA reads TGCGCCAGCAGCTGGATAATCGGGTCTATGTCATCCCACGAGCAGTACTTC. The whole variable domain, remainder taken from reference TRBV5-1 and TRBJ2-7, is KAGVTQTPRYLIKTRGQQVTLSCSPISGHRSVSWYQQTPGQGLQFLFEYFSETQRNKGNFPGRFSGRQFSNSRSEMNVSTLELGDSALYLCASSWIIGSMSSHEQYFGPGTRLTVT.

This chain links TRBV9 with TRBJ2-7, with D possibly matching TRBD1 (6 bases). The CDR3 is 14 amino acids. Looked up from germline, CDR1 is SGDLS and CDR2 is YYNGEE. V lost 3 bases and J lost 4, with 14 bases in between. The CDR3 loop reads CASSAHRVMYEQYF. The CDR3 nucleotides are TGTGCCAGCAGCGCCCACAGGGTGATGTACGAGCAGTACTTC. The full variable domain, rest sourced from reference TRBV9 and TRBJ2-7, is DSGVTQTPKHLITATGQRVTLRCSPRSGDLSVYWYQQSLDQGLQFLIQYYNGEERAKGNILERFSAQQFPDLHSELNLSSLELGDSALYFCASSAHRVMYEQYFGPGTRLTVT.

The chain recombines TRBV14 with TRBJ2-7, with D possibly being TRBD2 (6 bases). The V gene's germline CDR1 is SGHDN and CDR2 FVKESK. The CDR3 totals 15 residues. V shed 0 bases and J shed 5 bases, with 14 bases lying between them. The CDR3: CASSQERSRGHEQYF. The DNA for the CDR3 is TGTGCCAGCAGCCAAGAGAGGTCGCGGGGCCACGAGCAGTACTTC.

This clone was recorded only once. V is TRBV2 and J is TRBJ1-5; tentative D call: TRBD1 (5 bases). Trimming cost V 7 bases and J 7 bases, with 14 bases left between them. Germline V gene sequence: CDR1 SNHLY, CDR2 FYNNEI. This CDR3 has 13 amino acids. The CDR3: CASNVDSDQPQHF. CDR3 sequence (DNA): TGTGCCAGCAACGTCGACAGTGACCAGCCCCAGCATTTT.

This sequence joins TRBV4-1 and TRBJ1-1; D is possibly TRBD1 (6 bases). Germline V gene sequence: CDR1 MGHRA, CDR2 YSYEKL. Trimming took 0 bases from V and 4 from J, leaving 9 bases between them. The CDR3 length is 14 residues. The CDR3 loop reads CASSQERGGTEAFF. In DNA, the CDR3 is TGCGCCAGCAGCCAAGAGAGAGGGGGCACTGAAGCTTTCTTT.